This passage covers 28 T cell receptor beta chains from one sample sequenced in a study of blood T cell repertoires in COVID-19. Here immunoSEQ multiplex PCR was the method, and the copy in TCRdb shows in-frame clones only, minus some. Counted here are approximately 150,000 clones, 82% occurring once; the ten biggest clones make up around 18%. The sequencing sample was made of PBMCs or T cells enriched from blood (not recorded which). Every receptor here comes from a man aged 60 to 75 who had recovered from COVID-19.

The chain is built from TRBV24-1 and TRBJ1-2; D possibly corresponds to TRBD1 (5 bases). V was shortened by 7 bases and J by 4 bases, with 21 bases between the two germline ends. In germline, CDR1 is KGHDR, CDR2 SFDVKD. The CDR3 loop spans 16 amino acids. The CDR3 DNA is TGTGCCACCAGGGCCCCGGGGGGACTGGGAGGCTATGGCTACACCTTC. It translates to CATRAPGGLGGYGYTF.

The chain recombines TRBV5-1 with TRBJ2-3; maybe TRBD2 (7 bases). V shed 0 bases and J shed 5 bases, with 16 bases lying between them. Germline-derived CDR1 and CDR2 are SGHRS and YFSETQ. CDR3 length equals 16 residues. In DNA, the CDR3 is TGCGCCAGCAGCTTGGCTCGGGGGGCCTGGGAAGATACGCAGTATTTT. Residues: CASSLARGAWEDTQYF.

This clone was seen only a few times. The V and J genes are TRBV5-6 and TRBJ1-4, with 11 bases lining up with TRBD1. Germline CDR1 and CDR2: SGHDT and YYEEEE. The V gene end was trimmed by 4 bases and the J gene end by 6 bases; junction bases not matched to a gene: 8. The CDR3 covers 16 residues. The CDR3 region has the DNA TGTGCCAGCAGCACCGGGACAGGGGGAGCGGATGAAAAACTGTTTTTT. Amino acids: CASSTGTGGADEKLFF. Drawing the rest from reference TRBV5-6 and TRBJ1-4, the complete variable domain is DAGVTQSPTHLIKTRGQQVTLRCSPKSGHDTVSWYQQALGQGPQFIFQYYEEEERQRGNFPDRFSGHQFPNYSSELNVNALLLGDSALYLCASSTGTGGADEKLFFGSGTQLSVL.

This chain uses TRBV28 with TRBJ2-5, with TRBD1 identical over 8 bases. With 6 bases clipped from V and 7 bases from J, the junction kept 16 bases outside the gene matches. The V gene's germline CDR1 is MDHEN and CDR2 SYDVKM. This CDR3 is built from 16 residues. The CDR3 nucleotides read TGTGCCAGCAGCCCCGACAGGGGATTTGGCGCAGGGACCCAGTACTTC. This encodes CASSPDRGFGAGTQYF.

This clone was seen only a few times. The rearrangement uses TRBV11-2 and TRBJ2-7, with D uncertain. The length of the CDR3 is 16 residues. Germline-derived CDR1 and CDR2 are SGHAT and FQNNGV. V lost 2 bases and J 3 bases, leaving 17 bases between the germline ends. CDR3 residues: CASSLNTGYTIYEQYF. CDR3 nucleotide sequence: TGTGCCAGCAGCTTAAATACCGGATATACTATCTACGAGCAGTACTTC.

CDR3 DNA sequence: TGTGCCAGCAGTCGAACAGTTATTCAGTACTTC. This encodes CASSRTVIQYF. The chain combines TRBV28 with TRBJ2-4; no reliable D call. In germline, CDR1 is MDHEN, CDR2 SYDVKM. The CDR3 is 11 residues long. V was cut by 5 bases and J by 10 bases, with 9 bases left in between.

This clone has just a few counts. The genes are TRBV7-3 and TRBJ2-5, with 7 bases matching TRBD2. V was pared by 6 bases and J by 3 bases, with 7 bases of the junction left unmatched. The CDR3 has 14 residues. The germline V gene has CDR1 SGHTA and CDR2 FQGTGA. The CDR3 spells CASSPSGLEETQYF. In nucleotides, the CDR3 is TGTGCCAGCAGTCCCTCCGGACTAGAAGAGACCCAGTACTTC. Looking up the rest from reference TRBV7-3 and TRBJ2-5 gives the full variable domain: GAGVSQTPSNKVTEKGKYVELRCDPISGHTALYWYRQSLGQGPEFLIYFQGTGAADDSGLPNDRFFAVRPEGSVSTLKIQRTERGDSAVYLCASSPSGLEETQYFGPGTRLLVL.

The genes are TRBV5-5 and TRBJ1-1; perhaps TRBD1 as D (6 bases). V was shortened by 4 bases and J by 4 bases, with 11 bases between the two germline ends. The CDR3 length is 13 residues. Germline V gene data show CDR1 as SGHKS and CDR2 as YYEKEE (reference sequence). The CDR3 DNA sequence: TGTGCCAGCAGCCCTCCAGGGGCCACTGAAGCTTTCTTT. It encodes CASSPPGATEAFF.

The gene calls are TRBV5-6 and TRBJ1-5; 8 positions match TRBD1. Trimming took 2 bases from V and 3 from J; bases not matched to a gene: 7. CDR3 size: 16 residues. Per germline, CDR1 SGHDT and CDR2 YYEEEE. The CDR3 protein is CASSLRTGSPNQPQHF. In DNA, the CDR3 is TGTGCCAGCAGCTTAAGGACAGGGAGCCCCAATCAGCCCCAGCATTTT.

This clone occurred once. V gene TRBV28 combines with J gene TRBJ2-2; 11 nucleotides line up with TRBD2. CDR1 is MDHEN, CDR2 SYDVKM, per germline. V gave up 4 bases and J gave up 7 bases; unmatched junction bases: 14. CDR3 length equals 18 residues. The CDR3 reads CASSYTPTSGALVGELFF. The CDR3 nucleotides read TGTGCCAGCAGTTACACCCCGACTAGCGGGGCCCTTGTCGGGGAGCTGTTTTTT.

The chain uses TRBV13 and TRBJ2-1, with unresolved D. Trimming took off 5 bases at V and 7 bases at J, with 12 bases between the two ends. In germline, CDR1 is PRHDT, CDR2 FYEKMQ (reference sequence). This CDR3 region has 13 residues. The CDR3 DNA sequence: TGTGCCAGCAGCCAAATTCGCGATAATGAGCAGTTCTTC. It is translated as CASSQIRDNEQFF. Together with reference TRBV13 and TRBJ2-1, the CDR3 gives the full variable domain: AAGVIQSPRHLIKEKRETATLKCYPIPRHDTVYWYQQGPGQDPQFLISFYEKMQSDKGSIPDRFSAQQFSDYHSELNMSSLELGDSALYFCASSQIRDNEQFFGPGTRLTVL.

CDR3 DNA sequence: TGTGCCAGCAGCTTAGCGGAAAGCGGGAGAGATGAGCAGTTCTTC. This translates into CASSLAESGRDEQFF. The rearrangement joins TRBV7-3 to TRBJ2-1, with 8 positions matching TRBD2. The CDR3 sequence is 15 residues long. CDR1 and CDR2 (germline): SGHTA, FQGTGA. V trimming: 2 bases; J trimming: 8 bases; junction bases outside the gene matches: 8.

The CDR3 nucleotides are TGTGCCAGCAGCCAAGGGGCGGGAGGGCAGTACAATGAGCAGTTCTTC. Its translation is CASSQGAGGQYNEQFF. V usage is TRBV4-2 and J usage is TRBJ2-1; TRBD2 aligns across 9 bases. The CDR3 sequence is 16 residues long. The ends lost 1 base at V and 4 bases at J; junction bases unmatched: 5. The germline CDR1 and CDR2 sequences are LGHNA and YNFKEQ.

This chain joins TRBV6-5 and TRBJ1-5, with 9 bases fitting TRBD1. The J segment lost 2 bases and the V segment lost 6 bases, leaving 2 bases of the junction unmatched. In germline, CDR1 is MNHEY, CDR2 SVGAGI. CDR3 length: 14 residues. CDR3 in DNA: TGTGCCAGCAGCAGGACAGGGGGCAATCAGCCCCAGCATTTT. Protein product: CASSRTGGNQPQHF.

DNA of the CDR3: TGTGCCAGCAGCTTAGCAGGGGGACAGCCCCAGCATTTT. Translation: CASSLAGGQPQHF. The chain recombines TRBV11-2 with TRBJ1-5; 7 bases are a match to TRBD1. The V gene end was trimmed by 1 base and the J gene end by 7 bases; junction bases not matched to a gene: 1. Germline lookup yields CDR1 SGHAT and CDR2 FQNNGV. This CDR3 comprises 13 residues.

The chain couples TRBV28 to TRBJ1-5; no definite D call. Germline V gene lookup returns CDR1 MDHEN and CDR2 SYDVKM. The CDR3 extends over 14 amino acids. Between the trimmed V and J ends, which lost 7 bases and 4 bases, there was a span of 14 bases. The CDR3, as DNA: TGTGCCAGCAACGATAGCGGCTATAATCAGCCCCAGCATTTT. Amino acids: CASNDSGYNQPQHF.

J is TRBJ1-2 and V is TRBV7-8; D unresolved. The CDR3 length is 12 residues. Per the germline V gene, CDR1 is SGHVS and CDR2 is FQNEAQ. V lost 5 bases, J lost 5 bases, and 9 bases lay in between. CDR3 DNA: TGTGCCAGCAGCGACGGGAAGTATGGCTACACCTTC. Amino acids: CASSDGKYGYTF.

This clone was seen a handful of times. This chain joins TRBV7-3 and TRBJ2-6; TRBD2 matches 7 bases. This CDR3 region has 15 residues. V was pared by 2 bases and J by 2 bases, with 0 bases of the junction left unmatched. Germline CDR1 SGHTA, CDR2 FQGTGA. Written as DNA, the CDR3 is TGTGCCAGCAGCTTAGCGGGAGCTGGGGCCAACGTCCTGACTTTC. Its translation is CASSLAGAGANVLTF.

V gene TRBV6-6 combines with J gene TRBJ2-7, with 16 bases fitting TRBD2. Germline trimming cut 5 bases from V and 4 bases from J; bases unmatched to any gene: 14. The germline V gene encodes CDR1 MNHNY and CDR2 SVGAGI (reference sequence). The CDR3 is 19 residues long. CDR3 nucleotides: TGTGCCAGCAGTCCAACCGGGACTAGCGGGAGGGTAATTGGGTACGAGCAGTACTTC. Protein sequence: CASSPTGTSGRVIGYEQYF.

This clone was detected once. This chain joins TRBV10-3 and TRBJ2-3; a weak D match, TRBD1 (5 bases). The CDR3 totals 16 residues. Trimming pared 6 bases from V and 0 bases from J, leaving 16 bases between. CDR1 ENHRY and CDR2 SYGVKD come from the germline V gene. CDR3: CAISEQTETSTDTQYF. The CDR3 DNA reads TGTGCCATCAGCGAACAGACAGAAACTAGCACAGATACGCAGTATTTT.

In DNA, the CDR3 is TGTGCCAGCAGCATCGGACAGGGCTGGGAAAAACTGTTTTTT. Its protein product is CASSIGQGWEKLFF. This chain uses TRBV5-8 with TRBJ1-4; TRBD1 matches 8 bases. Germline V gives CDR1 SGHTS, CDR2 YDEGEE. V lost 4 bases, J lost 8 bases, and 7 bases stayed unmatched. The CDR3 consists of 14 residues.

The chain is built from TRBV19 and TRBJ2-6, with D possibly TRBD1 on 5 matching bases. CDR3 size: 15 residues. Germline V gene lookup returns CDR1 LNHDA and CDR2 SQIVND (reference sequence). Trimming removed 2 bases at V and 0 bases at J, with 5 bases between. CDR3 sequence reads: CASSIQGSGANVLTF. The CDR3 bases are TGTGCCAGTAGTATACAGGGCTCTGGGGCCAACGTCCTGACTTTC.

V is TRBV5-6 and J is TRBJ2-7; D is undetermined. Trimming stripped 4 bases from V and 5 bases from J, with 10 bases between. Germline-derived CDR1 and CDR2 are SGHDT and YYEEEE. This CDR3 spans 12 amino acids. In DNA form, the CDR3 reads TGTGCCAGCAGCCGCCGCTATGACGAGCAGTACTTC. Translated: CASSRRYDEQYF.

As regards this clone: A junction boundary mismatches the germline segment, possibly from a read error. This sequence joins TRBV9 and TRBJ1-1, with D possibly being TRBD1 (6 bases). The V gene's germline CDR1 is SGDLS and CDR2 YYNGEE. The length of the CDR3 is 13 residues. The CDR3 sequence: CASSVEGTTQPLF. The CDR3 bases are TGTGCCAGCAGCGTAGAAGGGACAACCCAGCCCCTCTTT.

The rearrangement links TRBV2 to TRBJ2-1, with TRBD2 matching 10 bases. V shed 10 bases and J 6 bases; nucleotides not matched to a gene: 9. This CDR3 has 14 amino acids. Germline V gene lookup returns CDR1 SNHLY and CDR2 FYNNEI. The CDR3 DNA follows: TGTGCCACCACTAGCGGGACATCTCTCAATGAGCAGTTCTTC. This translates into CATTSGTSLNEQFF.

The chain links TRBV5-1 to TRBJ2-2; D may be TRBD2 (7 bases). From germline, CDR1 is SGHRS and CDR2 YFSETQ. This CDR3 is 14 amino acids long. V dropped 5 bases and J dropped 3 bases, with 11 bases sitting between them. The CDR3: CASRRGGDTGELFF. Here the CDR3 DNA reads TGCGCCAGCAGAAGGGGGGGCGACACCGGGGAGCTGTTTTTT.

The rearrangement joins TRBV19 to TRBJ1-1, with D maybe TRBD1 (6 bases). CDR1 and CDR2 from the germline V gene are LNHDA and SQIVND (reference sequence). Trimming removed 10 bases at V and 1 base at J, with 16 bases between. The CDR3 loop spans 14 amino acids. CDR3 bases: TGTGCCACCCACCCCCCGACAGGGAACACTGAAGCTTTCTTT. Protein product: CATHPPTGNTEAFF.

V is TRBV6-5 and J is TRBJ1-6, with a possible D match to TRBD1 (6 bases). CDR1 is MNHEY, CDR2 SVGAGI, per germline. V lost 6 bases and J lost 7, with 10 bases in between. The CDR3 is made up of 13 amino acids. Here the CDR3 DNA reads TGTGCCAGCAGACAGGGTCACAATTCACCCCTCCACTTT. It specifies CASRQGHNSPLHF.